This passage covers 9 T cell receptor beta chains from one sample sequenced in a study of blood T cells in healthy people across ages. Sample-barcoded 5' priming and a J-beta primer mix drove a second PCR of roughly 6 to 12 cycles. TCRdb called the 5' RACE reads again in MiXCR, with one record for every CDR3 protein. This sample yields 1.2 million to 1.5 million distinct CDR3 sequences, of which approximately 60% are seen a single time; more than 6% belongs to the top ten. Input material: blood. Source of these receptors: a man between 18 and 35 years old in good health.

The V gene is TRBV10-2, the J gene TRBJ2-3; 7 nucleotides line up with TRBD2. J gave up 5 bases and V 4 bases, and 6 bases lay outside the gene matches. The CDR3 has 14 residues. Germline CDR1 WSHSY, CDR2 SAAADI. The CDR3 coding sequence is TGCGCCAGCAGTGGGGGCGGGAGTATAGATACGCAGTATTTT. This translates into CASSGGGSIDTQYF.

Only a few counts were recorded for this clonotype. The J gene is TRBJ1-1, the V gene TRBV29-1; no definite D call. This CDR3 has 14 residues. The V end was cut by 1 base, the J end by 4 bases, with 13 bases between. CDR1 SQVTM and CDR2 ANQGSEA come from the germline V gene. For the CDR3, the DNA is TGCAGCGTTGAAGGATCGCCCGAGGGCACTGAAGCTTTCTTT. It yields the protein CSVEGSPEGTEAFF.

The table lists this clonotype with a few counts. J is TRBJ1-2 and V is TRBV20-1, with TRBD1 identical over 8 bases. The J segment lost 9 bases and the V segment lost 3 bases, leaving 12 bases of the junction unmatched. The length of the CDR3 is 14 residues. The germline V gene has CDR1 DFQATT and CDR2 SNEGSKA (reference sequence). The CDR3 nucleotides read TGCAGTGCTAGCCTGACAGGGGCTTTTTCAAGCTACACCTTC. It translates to CSASLTGAFSSYTF.

The rearrangement links TRBV5-5 to TRBJ2-1; D uncertain. The CDR3 is made up of 16 amino acids. The V gene lost 4 bases and the J gene lost 4 bases, with 18 bases spanning the gap. CDR1 and CDR2 (germline): SGHKS, YYEKEE (reference sequence). In DNA, the CDR3 is TGTGCCAGCAGCAACACTGACCCGTCTTTATACAATGAGCAGTTCTTC. Amino acid sequence: CASSNTDPSLYNEQFF. Variable domain in full (rest from reference TRBV5-5 and TRBJ2-1): DAGVTQSPTHLIKTRGQQVTLRCSPISGHKSVSWYQQVLGQGPQFIFQYYEKEERGRGNFPDRFSARQFPNYSSELNVNALLLGDSALYLCASSNTDPSLYNEQFFGPGTRLTVL.

In its sample, this clonotype was seen a few times. V and J are TRBV5-1 and TRBJ2-5; maybe TRBD2 (6 bases). There are 15 residues in the CDR3. Germline loops: CDR1 SGHRS, CDR2 YFSETQ. Trimming stripped 0 bases from V and 5 bases from J, with 14 bases between. This CDR3 reads CASSLGRLEQETQYF. The CDR3 bases are TGCGCCAGCAGCTTGGGACGACTAGAGCAGGAGACCCAGTACTTC. The full variable domain, in which reference TRBV5-1 and TRBJ2-5 provide the parts outside the CDR3, is KAGVTQTPRYLIKTRGQQVTLSCSPISGHRSVSWYQQTPGQGLQFLFEYFSETQRNKGNFPGRFSGRQFSNSRSEMNVSTLELGDSALYLCASSLGRLEQETQYFGPGTRLLVL.

The chain carries TRBV5-1 and TRBJ1-4, with TRBD1 matching over 7 bases. Germline CDR1 and CDR2: SGHRS and YFSETQ. V was pared by 5 bases and J by 5 bases, with 6 bases of the junction left unmatched. The CDR3 is 14 residues long. CDR3 nucleotide sequence: TGCGCCAGCAGGACGGGACAGAACAATGAAAAACTGTTTTTT. Protein product: CASRTGQNNEKLFF.

The chain has TRBV27 and TRBJ2-1; D may be TRBD2 (5 bases). The CDR3 runs to 17 residues. CDR1 and CDR2 from the germline V gene are MNHEY and SMNVEV (reference sequence). Trimming cost V 2 bases and J 4 bases, with 18 bases left between them. The CDR3 bases are TGTGCCAGCAGTTTAATCACCCCTGGATCGGGGTACAATGAGCAGTTCTTC. It yields the protein CASSLITPGSGYNEQFF.

V and J are TRBV7-2 and TRBJ1-2, with D unclear. Deletions cut 2 bases from V and 2 bases from J, with 6 bases between. This CDR3 is 13 amino acids long. Looked up from germline, CDR1 is SGHTA and CDR2 is FQGNSA. In nucleotides, the CDR3 is TGTGCCAGCAGCTTAATGTCCAACTATGGCTACACCTTC. Residues: CASSLMSNYGYTF.

The chain uses TRBV12-3 or TRBV12-4 and TRBJ1-1; 8 bases agree with TRBD1. The trim removed 7 bases at V and 0 bases at J, leaving 10 bases unmatched. The CDR3 totals 16 residues. CDR3 amino acids: CASTPGSTGVNTEAFF. In nucleotides, the CDR3 is TGTGCCAGCACCCCGGGGTCGACAGGGGTGAACACTGAAGCTTTCTTT.